This TCR beta chain was recovered during a study of shared clonotypes between healthy human individuals. Study in general: Aged between 18 and 49, the donors were two women and three men.

An assay was performed, and its level was deep. In the original analysis: ImmunoSEQ only sent back junction sequences with no quality scores, so filtering was done differently. Sequencing used immunoSEQ multiplex PCR; TCRdb keeps in-frame clones, though not all of them. The V and J calls and clone size come from that table; D and trimming were worked out from the DNA. The sample records under 550,000 clones, about 96% being singletons. Adults of Caucasian background living in Nashville, Tennessee made up all donors. This CDR3 has 14 residues. J gave up 3 bases and V 7 bases, and 8 bases lay outside the gene matches. Germline V CDR1 and CDR2: MNHNY, SVGAGI (reference sequence).

This clonotype was obtained from a woman in her twenties or thirties in good health. The source material was naive CD4+ T cells sorted from blood. Noted subset: CD45RA+ positively selected. This chain connects TRBV6-6 to TRBJ2-7; 8 nucleotides agree with TRBD1. This CDR3 reads CASNDPGQDYEQYF. The CDR3 coding sequence is TGTGCCAGCAATGACCCGGGACAGGACTACGAGCAGTACTTC.